The 29 T cell receptor beta chains in this list originate from one sample, sequenced in a study of blood T cells in healthy people across ages. A second PCR, run for roughly 7 to 11 cycles, used a sample-barcoded 5' primer plus a J-beta primer mix. MiXCR, run by TCRdb on the 5' RACE reads, gives a single entry per CDR3 protein. The table has about 620,000 distinct CDR3 sequences, more than 20% seen once. Sequenced material: blood. The receptors derive from an older man in good health.

This clonotype appeared a few times. The chain carries TRBV27 and TRBJ2-1; a possible D gene is TRBD2 (6 bases). Between the trimmed V and J ends, which lost 5 bases and 10 bases, there was a span of 21 bases. Germline CDR1 and CDR2: MNHEY and SMNVEV (reference sequence). The CDR3 is 15 residues long. CDR3 coding DNA: TGTGCCAGCAGTCCTAGCCCCCTAGCGCCTTCGGAGCAGTTCTTC. Residues: CASSPSPLAPSEQFF.

This clonotype turned up a few times. The V call is TRBV20-1, the J call TRBJ2-5; a possible D gene is TRBD2 (6 bases). The CDR3 contains 13 residues. Trimming removed 7 bases at V and 2 bases at J, with 14 bases between. The V gene's germline CDR1 is DFQATT and CDR2 SNEGSKA (reference sequence). This chain's CDR3 is CSVEEGSQETQYF. CDR3 sequence (DNA): TGCAGTGTGGAGGAGGGAAGTCAAGAGACCCAGTACTTC.

The rearrangement uses TRBV5-1 and TRBJ2-3, with 9 bases lining up with TRBD2. The CDR3 contains 17 residues. The V and J ends lost 3 bases and 3 bases, in that order; junction bases with no gene match: 11. The germline V gene has CDR1 SGHRS and CDR2 YFSETQ. CDR3 nucleotides: TGCGCCAGCAGCTATAACATGGCGGGAGGGCCGACAGATACGCAGTATTTT. Translated, it gives CASSYNMAGGPTDTQYF. Full variable domain (missing parts from reference TRBV5-1 and TRBJ2-3): KAGVTQTPRYLIKTRGQQVTLSCSPISGHRSVSWYQQTPGQGLQFLFEYFSETQRNKGNFPGRFSGRQFSNSRSEMNVSTLELGDSALYLCASSYNMAGGPTDTQYFGPGTRLTVL.

This chain links TRBV7-9 with TRBJ1-1, with 7 bases fitting TRBD1. CDR1 is SEHNR and CDR2 is FQNEAQ in the germline V gene (reference sequence). V shed 5 bases, J shed 4 bases, and the junction held 10 bases outside the gene matches. The CDR3 has 15 amino acids. CDR3 sequence reads: CASSPTGRGVTEAFF. DNA of the CDR3: TGTGCCAGCAGCCCGACAGGGAGGGGGGTCACTGAAGCTTTCTTT.

The CDR3 loop is CASSARQAAFF. CDR3 DNA sequence: TGCGCCAGCAGCGCCCGACAGGCAGCTTTCTTT. V and J are TRBV4-3 and TRBJ1-1; possible D gene TRBD1, 6 bases. Germline lookup yields CDR1 LGHNA and CDR2 YSLEER. CDR3 size: 11 residues. Trimming took 5 bases from V and 10 from J, leaving 11 bases between them.

The J gene is TRBJ2-3, the V gene TRBV5-4; 8 nucleotides align to TRBD2. J gave up 3 bases and V 0 bases, and 15 bases lay outside the gene matches. This CDR3 spans 19 amino acids. Looked up from germline, CDR1 is SGHNT and CDR2 is YYREEE (reference sequence). CDR3 sequence (DNA): TGTGCCAGCAGCTTGGACGGTAGCACCGGGACTAGGAGGACAGATACGCAGTATTTT. Translating gives CASSLDGSTGTRRTDTQYF.

V gene TRBV7-2 combines with J gene TRBJ2-3, with 10 bases aligning to TRBD2. The CDR3 loop spans 14 amino acids. J lost 7 bases, V lost 6 bases, and 7 bases had no gene match. From germline, CDR1 is SGHTA and CDR2 FQGNSA. The CDR3: CASRRSGGDYTQYF. CDR3 nucleotide sequence: TGTGCCAGCAGACGAAGCGGGGGGGATTATACGCAGTATTTT.

This clonotype was observed a handful of times. This chain joins TRBV4-3 and TRBJ2-1; weak D call: TRBD1 (6 bases). Matching the DNA end better, TRBJ2-7 makes the J call doubtful. The V gene's germline CDR1 is LGHNA and CDR2 YSLEER. There are 15 residues in the CDR3. The CDR3, as DNA: TGCGCCAGCAGCCAAGAAGTTACAGGGACCTACGAGCAGTACTTC. It translates to CASSQEVTGTYEQYF.

The table lists this clonotype with a few counts. The chain carries TRBV10-3 and TRBJ2-2; the match to TRBD2 covers 9 bases. The junction had 7 bases not matched to a gene; V was cut back by 6 bases and J by 2 bases. Germline V gene data show CDR1 as ENHRY and CDR2 as SYGVKD. The CDR3 covers 16 residues. CDR3 amino acids: CAIRVSGRENTGELFF. For the CDR3, the DNA is TGTGCCATCAGGGTTAGCGGGAGAGAAAACACCGGGGAGCTGTTTTTT.

V usage is TRBV7-9 and J usage is TRBJ2-1; TRBD2 agrees at 13 bases. This CDR3 is 17 amino acids long. Germline-derived CDR1 and CDR2 are SEHNR and FQNEAQ (reference sequence). Germline trimming cut 4 bases from V and 8 bases from J; bases unmatched to any gene: 11. The CDR3 is CASSSIGGLAGPDEQFF. The CDR3 nucleotides are TGTGCCAGCAGCTCAATTGGGGGACTAGCGGGACCCGATGAGCAGTTCTTC.

Of note for this clonotype: Sequence at one end of the junction differs from germline and may be a read error. The genes are TRBV3-1 and TRBJ1-1; no reliable D call. CDR1 and CDR2 from the germline V gene are LGHDT and YNNKEL (reference sequence). The CDR3 has 14 amino acids. The CDR3 sequence: CASSQVRGNIEAFF. As DNA, the CDR3 is TGTGCCAGCAGCCAAGTCAGAGGGAACATTGAAGCTTTCTTT.

As to this clonotype: A much larger clonotype is one base distant, so this may be a read error. This chain joins TRBV4-2 and TRBJ2-1; D remains unclear. The CDR3 is made up of 17 amino acids. The V gene lost 2 bases and the J gene lost 0 bases, with 14 bases spanning the gap. Germline-derived CDR1 and CDR2 are LGHNA and YNFKEQ. The CDR3 bases are TGTGCCAGCAGCCAAACCACCTCGCAGAGCTCCTACAATGAGCAGTTCTTC. This sequence encodes CASSQTTSQSSYNEQFF.

The chain is built from TRBV16 and TRBJ2-5, with 12 bases that match TRBD2. The J call is uncertain, as TRBJ2-1 better fits the DNA end. Looked up from germline, CDR1 is KGHSY and CDR2 is FQNENV. The CDR3 sequence is 15 residues long. CDR3 sequence (DNA): TGTGCCAGCAGCCAATTACCTAGCGGGAGGGGTGAGCAGTTCTTC. It codes for CASSQLPSGRGEQFF.

J is TRBJ2-3 and V is TRBV10-3; 9 bases are shared with TRBD1. The CDR3 sequence is 14 residues long. After removal of 4 bases from V and 6 bases from J, the junction contained 5 bases not matched to a gene. The germline gives CDR1 ENHRY, CDR2 SYGVKD. CDR3 residues: CAISGTGVLDTQYF. The CDR3 coding sequence is TGTGCCATCAGTGGGACAGGGGTCCTCGATACGCAGTATTTT.

The table lists this clonotype with a few counts. CDR3 region: CASSQDAGVNEQYF. The CDR3 nucleotides are TGTGCCAGCAGCCAAGACGCAGGTGTTAACGAGCAGTACTTC. The chain uses TRBV3-1 and TRBJ2-7; unclear D gene. This CDR3 is built from 14 residues. The germline V gene encodes CDR1 LGHDT and CDR2 YNNKEL (reference sequence). The V end was cut by 0 bases, the J end by 5 bases, with 11 bases between.

This clonotype was recorded a few times. This chain joins TRBV24-1 and TRBJ1-2, with 7 bases fitting TRBD1. The CDR3 runs to 14 residues. V was pared by 3 bases and J by 2 bases, with 2 bases of the junction left unmatched. Germline V lookup: CDR1 KGHDR, CDR2 SFDVKD. CDR3 sequence (DNA): TGTGCCACCAGTGATCCGGGACAGAACTATGGCTACACCTTC. The encoded protein is CATSDPGQNYGYTF.

The table lists this clonotype with a few counts. The chain uses TRBV11-1 and TRBJ2-5; 8 bases fit TRBD2. Trimming took 5 bases from V and 4 from J; bases not matched to a gene: 6. CDR1 is SGHAT and CDR2 is FQDESV in the germline V gene (reference sequence). The CDR3 totals 14 residues. CDR3 nucleotides: TGTGCCAGCAGCGGAATAGCGGGACTAGAGACCCAGTACTTC. This encodes CASSGIAGLETQYF.

The V call is TRBV20-1, the J call TRBJ2-3, with 9 bases aligning to TRBD1. The V gene's germline CDR1 is DFQATT and CDR2 SNEGSKA (reference sequence). The CDR3 runs to 13 residues. The junction had 2 bases not matched to a gene; V was cut back by 2 bases and J by 5 bases. DNA of the CDR3: TGCAGTGCTAGACGACAGGGGGGAGATACGCAGTATTTT. This codes for CSARRQGGDTQYF.

The V gene is TRBV3-1, the J gene TRBJ2-2; no definite D call. V dropped 3 bases and J dropped 1 base, with 3 bases sitting between them. This CDR3 comprises 13 residues. CDR1 LGHDT and CDR2 YNNKEL come from the germline V gene (reference sequence). The CDR3 bases are TGTGCCAGCAGCCATTGGAACACCGGGGAGCTGTTTTTT. Its protein is CASSHWNTGELFF.

The chain has TRBV7-9 and TRBJ1-5; 11 bases fit TRBD1. V shed 5 bases and J 2 bases; nucleotides not matched to a gene: 5. This CDR3 spans 16 amino acids. Germline V gene data show CDR1 as SEHNR and CDR2 as FQNEAQ (reference sequence). DNA of the CDR3: TGTGCCAGCAGCCCGGGGACAGGGGGAGGCAATCAGCCCCAGCATTTT. As protein: CASSPGTGGGNQPQHF.

This sequence joins TRBV19 and TRBJ1-4; possible D gene TRBD1, 5 bases. This CDR3 has 16 residues. Trimming took 3 bases from V and 0 from J, leaving 11 bases between them. Germline lookup yields CDR1 LNHDA and CDR2 SQIVND (reference sequence). CDR3: CASSMNGGATNEKLFF. The DNA of the CDR3 is TGTGCCAGTAGTATGAATGGGGGAGCAACTAATGAAAAACTGTTTTTT.

This rearrangement joins TRBV19 to TRBJ2-4; TRBD2 might be the D (6 bases). The CDR3 is 12 residues long. CDR1 and CDR2 from the germline V gene are LNHDA and SQIVND (reference sequence). The ends were cut back, 4 bases at V and 9 bases at J, with 10 bases in the middle. The CDR3: CASSTNSGIQYF. The CDR3, as DNA: TGTGCCAGTAGTACAAATAGCGGCATTCAGTACTTC.

This clonotype has more than one count but fewer than ten. This sequence joins TRBV12-3 or TRBV12-4 and TRBJ1-3, with D perhaps matching TRBD1 (5 bases). V dropped 6 bases and J dropped 4 bases, with 7 bases sitting between them. The CDR3 is 12 residues long. DNA for the CDR3: TGTGCCAGCAGGACAGCCGGAAACACCATATATTTT. It encodes CASRTAGNTIYF.

This clonotype was counted only a few times. The V gene is TRBV29-1, the J gene TRBJ1-5; 8 nucleotides line up with TRBD1. Germline CDR1 is SQVTM and CDR2 is ANQGSEA. The CDR3 runs to 14 residues. V dropped 5 bases and J dropped 1; count of bases not matched to a gene: 4. The CDR3 region has the DNA TGCAGCGTTTGGACAGGGTTGAGCAATCAGCCCCAGCATTTT. Protein sequence: CSVWTGLSNQPQHF.

V is TRBV7-9 and J is TRBJ1-1, with D unclear. The germline V and J ends were trimmed by 2 bases and 1 base, with 8 bases remaining between them. The germline V gene has CDR1 SEHNR and CDR2 FQNEAQ (reference sequence). CDR3 length: 14 residues. The CDR3 spells CASSLRASNTEAFF. The CDR3 nucleotides are TGTGCCAGCAGCTTAAGGGCATCGAACACTGAAGCTTTCTTT.

This clonotype was detected only a few times. The rearrangement uses TRBV9 and TRBJ2-2; TRBD1 matches 9 bases. The CDR3 is 15 amino acids. Germline V CDR1 and CDR2: SGDLS, YYNGEE. Trimming took 2 bases from V and 6 from J; bases not matched to a gene: 5. The CDR3 reads CASSVPGTGSGELFF. The DNA of the CDR3 is TGTGCCAGCAGCGTCCCCGGGACAGGGTCCGGGGAGCTGTTTTTT.

This sequence joins TRBV6-1 and TRBJ2-1; possibly TRBD1 or TRBD2 for D (5 bases each). Germline V gene data show CDR1 as MNHNS and CDR2 as SASEGT. Trimming removed 2 bases at V and 8 bases at J, with 16 bases between. This CDR3 spans 15 amino acids. CDR3 loop: CASSEYRGPTYEQFF. The CDR3 DNA reads as TGTGCCAGCAGTGAATATAGGGGACCCACCTATGAGCAGTTCTTC.

This clonotype has just a few counts. The V call is TRBV6-6, the J call TRBJ2-7; 11 nucleotides align to TRBD2. The CDR3 has 17 amino acids. Germline loops: CDR1 MNHNY, CDR2 SVGAGI (reference sequence). The ends lost 1 base at V and 1 base at J; junction bases unmatched: 6. The CDR3 DNA sequence: TGTGCCAGCAGTTACTATGCTAGCGGGAGGAGTTCCTACGAGCAGTACTTC. It yields the protein CASSYYASGRSSYEQYF.

This rearrangement joins TRBV7-9 to TRBJ2-1; possible D gene TRBD1, 6 bases. Germline V gene sequence: CDR1 SEHNR, CDR2 FQNEAQ (reference sequence). The CDR3 is 17 amino acids. Trimming removed 6 bases at V and 0 bases at J, with 18 bases between. The CDR3 sequence: CASSPLQGRGSYNEQFF. DNA for the CDR3: TGTGCCAGCAGTCCTCTGCAGGGGCGAGGCTCCTACAATGAGCAGTTCTTC. Filled out from reference TRBV7-9 and TRBJ2-1, the complete variable domain reads DTGVSQNPRHKITKRGQNVTFRCDPISEHNRLYWYRQTLGQGPEFLTYFQNEAQLEKSRLLSDRFSAERPKGSFSTLEIQRTEQGDSAMYLCASSPLQGRGSYNEQFFGPGTRLTVL.